The sequence of this T cell receptor (beta chain) was determined in a study of blood T cell repertoires in COVID-19. Study background: Specimens from acute and convalescent COVID-19 originated in the United States, Italy and Spain. PBMCs, B-cell-depleted T cells, or T cells were the source of the cDNA or gDNA that made up the material.

As processed by the authors: By means of reference gene primer amplification, nucleated cell counts were estimated. Produced via immunoSEQ multiplex PCR; TCRdb's table is partial and in-frame only. V, J and clone size derive from that table, while D and trimming were established from the DNA sequence. The sample has approximately 70,000 clones, around 92% seen once. This receptor was obtained from a human donor with active COVID-19. The donor label of this sample is uncertain. The sample comprised peripheral blood.

Here the CDR3 reads CASSEVGLSYEQYF. The CDR3, as DNA: TGTGCCAGCAGTGAAGTTGGACTCTCCTACGAGCAGTACTTC. The V and J genes are TRBV6-1 and TRBJ2-7, with a weak D call TRBD2 (5 bases). Germline CDR1 MNHNS, CDR2 SASEGT. This CDR3 has 14 residues. V dropped 1 base and J dropped 0 bases, with 7 bases sitting between them.